This TCR beta chain comes out of a study of blood T cell repertoires in COVID-19 (dated by TCRdb to the early 2020s). Concerning the study at large: Collaborator samples came from the United States, Italy and Spain and covered acute and convalescent phases of COVID-19. The material from the prospective study consisted of cDNA or gDNA derived from T cells, B-cell-depleted T cells, or PBMCs. The dataset comprised deeply sampled blood TCRbeta repertoires from subjects exposed to, actively infected with, or recovered from COVID-19. The repertoires were made available in a free public database intended to serve as a resource for research on the immune response to SARS-CoV-2. Samples came from the ongoing ImmuneRACE study (first 160 participants) plus 1,254 subjects from 6 global collaborators. The sample metadata nearly always contained a de-identified subject ID, COVID-19 status, age in years and sex. HLA class I and class II types, where available, came from metadata supplied by the sample provider rather than from assay-based typing.

To note about this clone: Which antigen it targets is not known. The sample holds no much larger clone one base away, and base qualities are not on file.

TCRbeta CDR3 regions were amplified from genomic DNA by means of the immunoSEQ Assay, a bias-controlled multiplex PCR. Turning to the authors' computational methods: Nucleated cell counts per sample were estimated from amplification of reference gene primers within the assay. Sequence reads were collapsed and filtered to measure the absolute abundance of every unique TCRbeta CDR3 rearrangement. For each sample, productive Simpson clonality was calculated as the square root of Simpson's diversity index across productive rearrangements. The immuneACCESS repertoire file appears here via TCRdb, limited to in-frame rearrangements. These files lack a portion of the clones; in checked studies, under half of the deficit traces to unresolved V genes, and the cause of the others is not known. V and J calls and clone size are copied from that table; D and trimming were computed from the DNA. The sample has approximately 100,000 clones on record, about 89% of them singletons. The ten largest make up around 10% of the sample.

The germline V gene provides CDR1 MNHEY and CDR2 SVGAGI. V loses 3 bases, J loses 3 bases, and the germline ends lie 15 bases apart. The CDR3 runs 15 residues from the cysteine to the phenylalanine. CDR3 DNA only is kept here, 45 bases in frame from base 1. Collaborating institutions collected whole blood in K2EDTA tubes following their own protocols. For TCRbeta analysis, collaborators shipped samples in one of three forms: frozen whole blood, isolated PBMCs, or DNA extracted from either of those sample types. The study at large found these results: The quantity of clinical and demographic metadata differed by source and by participant and was supplied without curation.

The sequencing sample was made of peripheral blood. The clonotype was recovered from a man between 50 and 59 years old with acute or convalescent COVID-19. The rearranged segments are TRBV6-5 and TRBJ2-7; a tentative D call is TRBD2 (7 bases match). The nucleotide sequence reads as follows: TGTGCCAGCAGTTATATACAGGGAGGGGACTACGAGCAGTACTTC. The translation is CASSYIQGGDYEQYF.